The text below deals with one T cell receptor (beta chain). In terms of age and location, participants ranged from roughly 18 to 95 years and lived in about two dozen US areas. The record originates from a study of blood T cell repertoires in COVID-19. Study details: Some COVID-19 samples were acute and others convalescent; all came from the United States, Italy and Spain.

The trim removed 0 bases at V and 8 bases at J, leaving 3 bases unmatched. The CDR3 is 14 amino acids. In germline, CDR1 is SGDLS, CDR2 YYNGEE. The method was immunoSEQ multiplex PCR; TCRdb's version includes in-frame clones alone and lacks a portion of them. This sample has around 450,000 clones; less than 95% occur once, and the top ten carry roughly 0.66%. Sequenced material: PBMCs or T cells enriched from blood (not recorded which). This sequence originates from a man aged 18-30 years who had recovered from COVID-19. The V call is TRBV9, the J call TRBJ2-5; 11 bases are a match to TRBD2. The CDR3 protein is CASSVVAGGSTQYF. The CDR3 bases are TGTGCCAGCAGCGTAGTAGCGGGAGGGAGCACCCAGTACTTC.